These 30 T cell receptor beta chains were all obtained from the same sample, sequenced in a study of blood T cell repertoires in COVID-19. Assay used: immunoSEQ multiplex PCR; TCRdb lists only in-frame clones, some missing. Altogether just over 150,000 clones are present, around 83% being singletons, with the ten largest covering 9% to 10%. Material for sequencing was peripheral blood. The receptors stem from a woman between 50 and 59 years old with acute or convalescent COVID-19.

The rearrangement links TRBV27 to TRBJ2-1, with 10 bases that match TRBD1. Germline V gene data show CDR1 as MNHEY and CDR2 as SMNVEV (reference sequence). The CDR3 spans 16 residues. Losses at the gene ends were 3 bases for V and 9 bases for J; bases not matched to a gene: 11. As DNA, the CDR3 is TGTGCCAGCAGTTTCCGAGGCCGGGACAGGGGCAGTGAGCAGTTCTTC. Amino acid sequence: CASSFRGRDRGSEQFF.

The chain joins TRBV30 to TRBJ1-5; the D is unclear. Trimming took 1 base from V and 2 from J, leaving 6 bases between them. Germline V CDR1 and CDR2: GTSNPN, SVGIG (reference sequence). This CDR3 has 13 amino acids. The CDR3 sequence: CAWSGSGNQPQHF. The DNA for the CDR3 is TGTGCCTGGAGTGGGAGTGGCAATCAGCCCCAGCATTTT.

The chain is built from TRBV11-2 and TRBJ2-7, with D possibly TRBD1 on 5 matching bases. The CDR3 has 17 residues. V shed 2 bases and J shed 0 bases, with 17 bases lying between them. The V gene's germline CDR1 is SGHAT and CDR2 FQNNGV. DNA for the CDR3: TGTGCCAGCAGCTTACCCAAAAGACAGCTACCCTCCTACGAGCAGTACTTC. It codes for CASSLPKRQLPSYEQYF.

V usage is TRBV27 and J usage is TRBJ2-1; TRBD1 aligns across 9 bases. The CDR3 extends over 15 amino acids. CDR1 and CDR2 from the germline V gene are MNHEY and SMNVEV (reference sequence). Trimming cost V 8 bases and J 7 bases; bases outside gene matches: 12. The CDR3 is CASQAGQGRRNEQFF. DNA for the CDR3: TGTGCCAGCCAGGCGGGACAGGGTCGTCGGAATGAGCAGTTCTTC.

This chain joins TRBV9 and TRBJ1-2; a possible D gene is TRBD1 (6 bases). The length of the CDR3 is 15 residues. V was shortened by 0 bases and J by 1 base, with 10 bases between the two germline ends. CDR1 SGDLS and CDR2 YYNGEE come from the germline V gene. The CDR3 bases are TGTGCCAGCAGCGTAGGGCAGGGGATTAACTATGGCTACACCTTC. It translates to CASSVGQGINYGYTF.

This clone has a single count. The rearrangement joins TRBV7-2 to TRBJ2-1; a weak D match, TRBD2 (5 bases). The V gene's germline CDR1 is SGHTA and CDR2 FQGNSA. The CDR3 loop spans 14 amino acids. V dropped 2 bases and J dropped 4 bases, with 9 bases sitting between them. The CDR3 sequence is CASSLLPGYNEQFF. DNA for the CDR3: TGTGCCAGCAGCTTATTGCCGGGGTACAATGAGCAGTTCTTC.

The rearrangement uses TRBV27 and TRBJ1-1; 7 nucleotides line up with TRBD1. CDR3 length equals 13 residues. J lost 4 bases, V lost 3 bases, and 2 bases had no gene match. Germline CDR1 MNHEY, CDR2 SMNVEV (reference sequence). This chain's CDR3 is CASSFYRGTEAFF. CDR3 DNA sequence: TGTGCCAGCAGTTTTTACAGGGGCACTGAAGCTTTCTTT.

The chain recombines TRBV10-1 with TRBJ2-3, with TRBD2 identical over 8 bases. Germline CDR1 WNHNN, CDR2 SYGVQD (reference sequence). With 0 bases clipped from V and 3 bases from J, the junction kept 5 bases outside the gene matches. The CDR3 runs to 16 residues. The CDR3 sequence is CASSESWRGDTDTQYF. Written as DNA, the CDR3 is TGCGCCAGCAGTGAGTCGTGGCGGGGGGATACAGATACGCAGTATTTT.

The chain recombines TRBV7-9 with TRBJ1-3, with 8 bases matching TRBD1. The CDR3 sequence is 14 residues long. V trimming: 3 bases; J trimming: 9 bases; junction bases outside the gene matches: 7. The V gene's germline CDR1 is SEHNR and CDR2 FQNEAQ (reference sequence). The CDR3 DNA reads TGTGCCAGCAGCTTTGACAGGGGAAGACGCACCATATATTTT. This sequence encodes CASSFDRGRRTIYF.

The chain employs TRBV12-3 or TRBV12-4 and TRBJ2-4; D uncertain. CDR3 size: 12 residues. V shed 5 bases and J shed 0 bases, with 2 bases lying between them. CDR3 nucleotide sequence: TGTGCCAGCAGTCAAGCCAAAAACATTCAGTACTTC. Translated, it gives CASSQAKNIQYF.

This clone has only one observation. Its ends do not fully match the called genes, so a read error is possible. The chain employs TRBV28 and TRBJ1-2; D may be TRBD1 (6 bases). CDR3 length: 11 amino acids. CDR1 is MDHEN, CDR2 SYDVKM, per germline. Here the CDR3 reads CQTGSNYGYTF. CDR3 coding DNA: TGCCAAACAGGGTCCAACTATGGCTACACCTTC.

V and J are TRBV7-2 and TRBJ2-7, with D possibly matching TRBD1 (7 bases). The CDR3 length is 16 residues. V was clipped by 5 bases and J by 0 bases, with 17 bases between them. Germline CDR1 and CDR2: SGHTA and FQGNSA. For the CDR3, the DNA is TGTGCCAGCAGCGGAGGGGGCGGCTATAGCTCCTACGAGCAGTACTTC. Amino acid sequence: CASSGGGGYSSYEQYF.

Here the CDR3 DNA reads TGTGCCAGCAGCGCGAACCTGGGGCGCACAGATACGCAGTATTTT. Protein: CASSANLGRTDTQYF. The gene calls are TRBV9 and TRBJ2-3; TRBD1 might be the D (5 bases). Germline lookup yields CDR1 SGDLS and CDR2 YYNGEE. The CDR3 contains 15 residues. Trimming removed 3 bases from V and 1 base from J, with 12 bases in between.

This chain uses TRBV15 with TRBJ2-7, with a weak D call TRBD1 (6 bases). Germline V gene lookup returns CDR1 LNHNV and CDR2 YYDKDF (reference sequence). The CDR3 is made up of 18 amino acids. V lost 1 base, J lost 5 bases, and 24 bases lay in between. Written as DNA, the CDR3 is TGTGCCACCAGCAGAGGAAGGGTTTACCGGGACATACTCCACGAGCAGTACTTC. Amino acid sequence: CATSRGRVYRDILHEQYF.

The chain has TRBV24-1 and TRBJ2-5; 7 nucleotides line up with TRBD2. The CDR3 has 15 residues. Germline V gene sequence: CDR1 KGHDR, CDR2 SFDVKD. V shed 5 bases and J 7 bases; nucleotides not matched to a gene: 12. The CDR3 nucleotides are TGTGCCACCAGTGTCGGGGCGGGAGTCGCACCGACCCAGTACTTC. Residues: CATSVGAGVAPTQYF.

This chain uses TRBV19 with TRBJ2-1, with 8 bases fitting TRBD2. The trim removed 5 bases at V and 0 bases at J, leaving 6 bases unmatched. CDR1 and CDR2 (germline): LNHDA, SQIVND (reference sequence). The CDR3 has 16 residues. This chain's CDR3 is CASSHTGTSSYNEQFF. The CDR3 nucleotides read TGTGCCAGTAGTCACACCGGGACTAGCTCCTACAATGAGCAGTTCTTC.

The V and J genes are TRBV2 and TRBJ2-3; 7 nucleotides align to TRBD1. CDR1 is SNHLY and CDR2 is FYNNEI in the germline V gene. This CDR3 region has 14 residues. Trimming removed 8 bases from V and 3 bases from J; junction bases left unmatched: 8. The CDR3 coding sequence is TGTGCCAGCCTTGACAGGGTCGGTACAGATACGCAGTATTTT. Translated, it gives CASLDRVGTDTQYF.

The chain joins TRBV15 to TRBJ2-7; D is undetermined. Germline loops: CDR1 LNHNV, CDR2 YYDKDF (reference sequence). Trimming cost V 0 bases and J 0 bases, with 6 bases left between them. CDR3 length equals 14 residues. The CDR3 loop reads CATSRDDTSYEQYF. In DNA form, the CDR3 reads TGTGCCACCAGCAGAGATGACACCTCCTACGAGCAGTACTTC.

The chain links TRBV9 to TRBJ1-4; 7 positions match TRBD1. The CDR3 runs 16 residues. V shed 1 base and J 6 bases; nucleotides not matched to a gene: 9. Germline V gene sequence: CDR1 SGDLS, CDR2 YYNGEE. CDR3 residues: CASSVPSDRAYEKLFF. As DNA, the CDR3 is TGTGCCAGCAGCGTACCCTCCGACAGGGCATATGAAAAACTGTTTTTT.

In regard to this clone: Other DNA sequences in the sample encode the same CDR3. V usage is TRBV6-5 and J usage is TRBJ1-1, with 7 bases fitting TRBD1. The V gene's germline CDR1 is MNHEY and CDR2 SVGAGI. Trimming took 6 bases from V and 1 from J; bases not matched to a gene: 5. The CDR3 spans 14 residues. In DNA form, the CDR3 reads TGTGCCAGCAGACCCGGGACAGCGAACACTGAAGCTTTCTTT. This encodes CASRPGTANTEAFF.

The CDR3 spells CASSEARGLNEQFF. The CDR3 DNA reads TGTGCCAGCAGTGAGGCCAGGGGGCTCAATGAGCAGTTCTTC. The chain has TRBV2 and TRBJ2-1; 8 nucleotides match TRBD1. Germline trimming cut 3 bases from V and 6 bases from J; bases unmatched to any gene: 4. Looked up from germline, CDR1 is SNHLY and CDR2 is FYNNEI. The CDR3 is made up of 14 amino acids. Together with reference TRBV2 and TRBJ2-1, the CDR3 gives the full variable domain: EPEVTQTPSHQVTQMGQEVILRCVPISNHLYFYWYRQILGQKVEFLVSFYNNEISEKSEIFDDQFSVERPDGSNFTLKIRSTKLEDSAMYFCASSEARGLNEQFFGPGTRLTVL.

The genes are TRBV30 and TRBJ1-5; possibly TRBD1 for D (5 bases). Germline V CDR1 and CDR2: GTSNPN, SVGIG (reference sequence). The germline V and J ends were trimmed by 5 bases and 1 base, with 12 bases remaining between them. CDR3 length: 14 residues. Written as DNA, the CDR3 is TGTGCCTGGCAGGGACGGGGGAGCAATCAGCCCCAGCATTTT. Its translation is CAWQGRGSNQPQHF.

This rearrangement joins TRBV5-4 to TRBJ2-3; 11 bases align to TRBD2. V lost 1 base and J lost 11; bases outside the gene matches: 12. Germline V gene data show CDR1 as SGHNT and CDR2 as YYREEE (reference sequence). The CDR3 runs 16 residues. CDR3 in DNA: TGTGCCAGCAGCTTGACTAGCGGGGGATATCGCTTTGGGCAGTATTTT. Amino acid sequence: CASSLTSGGYRFGQYF. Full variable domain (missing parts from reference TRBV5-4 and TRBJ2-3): ETGVTQSPTHLIKTRGQQVTLRCSSQSGHNTVSWYQQALGQGPQFIFQYYREEENGRGNFPPRFSGLQFPNYSSELNVNALELDDSALYLCASSLTSGGYRFGQYFGPGTRLTVL.

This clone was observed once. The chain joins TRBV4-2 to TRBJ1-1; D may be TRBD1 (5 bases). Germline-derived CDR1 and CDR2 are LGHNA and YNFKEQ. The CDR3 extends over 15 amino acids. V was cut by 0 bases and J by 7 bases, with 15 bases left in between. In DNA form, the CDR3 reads TGTGCCAGCAGCCAAGAAGTCGGGGGATGGGGTGAAGCTTTCTTT. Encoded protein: CASSQEVGGWGEAFF.

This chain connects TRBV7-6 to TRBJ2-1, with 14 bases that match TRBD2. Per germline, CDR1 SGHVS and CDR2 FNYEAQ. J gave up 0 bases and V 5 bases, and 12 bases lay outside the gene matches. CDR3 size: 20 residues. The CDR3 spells CASSPSGTSGGPSSYNEQFF. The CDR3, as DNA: TGTGCCAGCAGCCCCTCCGGGACTAGCGGGGGTCCCAGCTCCTACAATGAGCAGTTCTTC.

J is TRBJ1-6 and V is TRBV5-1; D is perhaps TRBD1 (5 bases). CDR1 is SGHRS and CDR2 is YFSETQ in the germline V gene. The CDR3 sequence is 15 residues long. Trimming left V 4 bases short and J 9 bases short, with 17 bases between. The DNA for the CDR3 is TGCGCCAGCAGCGATACTGCAGGGCGGAGTTCACCCCTCCACTTT. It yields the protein CASSDTAGRSSPLHF.

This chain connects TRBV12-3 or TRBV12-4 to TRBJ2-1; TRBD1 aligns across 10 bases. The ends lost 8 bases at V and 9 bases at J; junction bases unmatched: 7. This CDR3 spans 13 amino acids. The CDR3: CASRWTGGSEQFF. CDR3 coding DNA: TGTGCCAGCCGGTGGACAGGGGGGTCTGAGCAGTTCTTC.

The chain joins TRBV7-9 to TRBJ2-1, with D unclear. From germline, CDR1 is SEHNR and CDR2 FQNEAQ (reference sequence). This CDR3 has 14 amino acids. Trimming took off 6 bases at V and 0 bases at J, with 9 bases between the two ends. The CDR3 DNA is TGTGCCAGCAGTCACGCGTACTCCTACAATGAGCAGTTCTTC. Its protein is CASSHAYSYNEQFF.

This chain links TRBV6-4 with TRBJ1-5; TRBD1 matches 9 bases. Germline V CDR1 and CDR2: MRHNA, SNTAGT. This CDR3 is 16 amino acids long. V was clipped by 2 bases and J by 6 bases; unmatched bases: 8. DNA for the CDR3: TGTGCCAGCAGTGACCGAAAGGACAGGGGAAGTCAGCCCCAGCATTTT. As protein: CASSDRKDRGSQPQHF.

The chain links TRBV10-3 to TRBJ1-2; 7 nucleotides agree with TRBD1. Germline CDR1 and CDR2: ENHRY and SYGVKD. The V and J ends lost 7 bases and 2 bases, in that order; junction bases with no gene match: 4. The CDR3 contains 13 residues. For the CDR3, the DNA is TGTGCCATCACTCCGACAGGGAACTATGGCTACACCTTC. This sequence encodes CAITPTGNYGYTF.